The TCR beta chain described here comes from a study of T cell changes during pregnancy in multiple sclerosis. Assay: immunoSEQ multiplex PCR; the TCRdb copy retains only in-frame clones and omits some. The repertoire holds approximately 43,000 clones, with approximately 80% as singletons. The CDR3 extends over 16 amino acids. Germline lookup yields CDR1 LNHDA and CDR2 SQIVND (reference sequence). Trimming stripped 3 bases from V and 0 bases from J, with 13 bases between. The input for sequencing was CD4+ T cells from peripheral blood mononuclear cells, taken before pregnancy. The sequence was obtained from a female donor with multiple sclerosis, enrolled in a pregnancy study. The V and J genes are TRBV19 and TRBJ2-3; D perhaps matches TRBD2 (6 bases). The CDR3 loop reads CASSIGNSGSTDTQYF. The CDR3 DNA reads TGTGCCAGTAGTATTGGTAATAGCGGCAGCACAGATACGCAGTATTTT. The full variable domain, with the rest looked up from reference TRBV19 and TRBJ2-3, is DGGITQSPKYLFRKEGQNVTLSCEQNLNHDAMYWYRQDPGQGLRLIYYSQIVNDFQKGDIAEGYSVSREKKESFPLTVTSAQKNPTAFYLCASSIGNSGSTDTQYFGPGTRLTVL.